These 15 T cell receptor beta chains were sequenced from one sample in a study of blood T cells in healthy people across ages. It was with a sample-barcoded 5' primer and a J-beta primer mix that a second PCR of roughly 6 to 12 cycles was run. TCRdb processed the 5' RACE reads anew with MiXCR; each CDR3 protein has one entry. The table shows about 970,000 distinct CDR3 sequences, with around 54% occurring only once. The sample consisted of blood. The origin of the receptors is a woman aged 60-75 years in good health.

This chain joins TRBV7-2 and TRBJ1-3, with D unclear. V lost 1 base to trimming and J lost 7 bases, with 11 bases between them. Per germline, CDR1 SGHTA and CDR2 FQGNSA. The CDR3 consists of 14 residues. CDR3 sequence: CASSLGGSSNTIYF. CDR3 DNA sequence: TGTGCCAGCAGCTTAGGAGGCAGTTCTAACACCATATATTTT. The whole variable domain, filled in from reference TRBV7-2 and TRBJ1-3, reads GAGVSQSPSNKVTEKGKDVELRCDPISGHTALYWYRQSLGQGLEFLIYFQGNSAPDKSGLPSDRFSAERTGGSVSTLTIQRTQQEDSAVYLCASSLGGSSNTIYFGEGSWLTVV.

The gene calls are TRBV29-1 and TRBJ1-2; D call uncertain. The CDR3 runs 12 residues. Germline CDR1 is SQVTM and CDR2 is ANQGSEA. V lost 2 bases and J 7 bases, leaving 11 bases between the germline ends. CDR3 sequence: CSVERWTGGYTF. CDR3 coding DNA: TGCAGCGTTGAACGGTGGACTGGTGGCTACACCTTC.

The table lists this clonotype with a few counts. The chain links TRBV5-5 to TRBJ2-3; perhaps TRBD2 as D (6 bases). The CDR3 is 13 residues long. Germline CDR1 reads SGHKS; CDR2 reads YYEKEE (reference sequence). The germline V and J ends were trimmed by 9 bases and 5 bases, with 16 bases remaining between them. The chain's CDR3 is CATIAAPGDTQYF. In nucleotides, the CDR3 is TGTGCCACCATAGCGGCTCCAGGAGATACGCAGTATTTT. The full variable domain, rest sourced from reference TRBV5-5 and TRBJ2-3, is DAGVTQSPTHLIKTRGQQVTLRCSPISGHKSVSWYQQVLGQGPQFIFQYYEKEERGRGNFPDRFSARQFPNYSSELNVNALLLGDSALYLCATIAAPGDTQYFGPGTRLTVL.

This clonotype was recorded a few times. The V call is TRBV4-3, the J call TRBJ2-7; D is uncertain. Germline V gene lookup returns CDR1 LGHNA and CDR2 YSLEER. The ends were cut back, 2 bases at V and 6 bases at J, with 11 bases in the middle. CDR3 length equals 13 residues. The CDR3 protein is CASSQKGQGEQYF. CDR3 bases: TGCGCCAGCAGCCAAAAGGGCCAAGGCGAGCAGTACTTC.

A word on this clonotype: This may come from a read error, since a much larger clone is one base off. The gene calls are TRBV29-1 and TRBJ2-1; perhaps TRBD2 as D (6 bases). Germline CDR1 and CDR2: SQVTM and ANQGSEA. The CDR3 totals 17 residues. V lost 5 bases, J lost 10 bases, and 30 bases lay in between. The CDR3 protein is CSVFVVGRTTRSKEQFF. The CDR3 coding sequence is TGCAGCGTTTTTGTGGTGGGGAGGACTACTCGATCCAAAGAGCAGTTCTTC.

The CDR3 loop reads CASSSLAGVIAEQFF. The CDR3 DNA is TGTGCCAGCAGTAGTTTAGCGGGAGTTATCGCTGAGCAGTTCTTC. This chain uses TRBV6-5 with TRBJ2-1; 9 nucleotides line up with TRBD2. The V gene's germline CDR1 is MNHEY and CDR2 SVGAGI. The trim removed 5 bases at V and 9 bases at J, leaving 11 bases unmatched. The CDR3 totals 15 residues.

The chain has TRBV7-3 and TRBJ2-1; no definite D call. V was pared by 5 bases and J by 8 bases, with 10 bases between. The CDR3 is made up of 12 amino acids. CDR1 SGHTA and CDR2 FQGTGA come from the germline V gene. CDR3 loop: CASSQPGHEQFF. CDR3 sequence (DNA): TGTGCCAGCAGCCAGCCAGGTCATGAGCAGTTCTTC.

The V call is TRBV6-2 or TRBV6-3, the J call TRBJ2-7; a possible D gene is TRBD2 (6 bases). The CDR3 runs to 13 residues. Germline V gene sequence: CDR1 MNHEY, CDR2 SVGEGT. The V gene lost 11 bases and the J gene lost 2 bases, with 16 bases spanning the gap. CDR3 sequence (DNA): TGTGCCGGCACCTATAGGACTACCTACGAGCAGTACTTC. Translating it yields CAGTYRTTYEQYF.

The V call is TRBV19, the J call TRBJ2-7; TRBD2 matches at 9 bases. CDR1 and CDR2 (germline): LNHDA, SQIVND (reference sequence). J was trimmed by 7 bases and V by 5 bases; bases with no gene match: 12. The CDR3 covers 15 residues. The CDR3 region is CASSVTSGLYNEQYF. Written as DNA, the CDR3 is TGTGCCAGTAGTGTAACTAGCGGGTTATACAATGAGCAGTACTTC. The full variable domain, rest sourced from reference TRBV19 and TRBJ2-7, is DGGITQSPKYLFRKEGQNVTLSCEQNLNHDAMYWYRQDPGQGLRLIYYSQIVNDFQKGDIAEGYSVSREKKESFPLTVTSAQKNPTAFYLCASSVTSGLYNEQYFGPGTRLTVT.

The chain links TRBV10-3 to TRBJ1-4; D gene unclear. This CDR3 is 17 amino acids long. The V end lost 0 bases, the J end lost 0 bases, and 11 bases lay between the germline ends. The germline CDR1 and CDR2 sequences are ENHRY and SYGVKD. The CDR3 sequence is CAISESRQTATNEKLFF. Written as DNA, the CDR3 is TGTGCCATCAGTGAGTCGAGGCAGACGGCAACTAATGAAAAACTGTTTTTT.

This clonotype has a handful of counts. The chain carries TRBV27 and TRBJ2-7, with TRBD2 matching over 15 bases. The V gene end was trimmed by 8 bases and the J gene end by 12 bases; junction bases not matched to a gene: 8. The germline gives CDR1 MNHEY, CDR2 SMNVEV (reference sequence). This CDR3 comprises 13 residues. In nucleotides, the CDR3 is TGTGCCAGCCTGGGACTAGCGGGAGGTCATCGGTACTTC. This codes for CASLGLAGGHRYF.

The genes are TRBV20-1 and TRBJ2-3, with D possibly TRBD2 on 6 matching bases. The CDR3 consists of 14 residues. Germline CDR1 and CDR2: DFQATT and SNEGSKA (reference sequence). V lost 6 bases and J lost 0, with 13 bases in between. CDR3 region: CSAPPRESTDTQYF. CDR3 sequence (DNA): TGCAGTGCCCCCCCGCGGGAAAGCACAGATACGCAGTATTTT.

Concerning this clonotype itself: Just one base apart from a much larger clone, this may be a read error. The rearrangement joins TRBV29-1 to TRBJ2-1; either TRBD1 or TRBD2 may supply D (5 bases each). The CDR3 is 14 residues long. V shed 8 bases and J shed 4 bases, with 18 bases lying between them. The germline V gene has CDR1 SQVTM and CDR2 ANQGSEA. The CDR3 reads CSIAGGAVYNEQFF. CDR3 bases: TGCAGCATCGCTGGGGGAGCGGTTTACAATGAGCAGTTCTTC.

J is TRBJ2-4 and V is TRBV28, with TRBD1 matching 8 bases. Gene TRBJ2-7 matches the end of the DNA better, so the J call may be wrong. Germline V lookup: CDR1 MDHEN, CDR2 SYDVKM. The CDR3 covers 14 residues. The CDR3 nucleotides are TGTGCCAGCAGCATGGACAGGGTGGTCTACGAGCAGTACTTC. As protein: CASSMDRVVYEQYF.

This clonotype showed up just a few times. The chain recombines TRBV2 with TRBJ1-4; D is undetermined. Germline values: CDR1 SNHLY, CDR2 FYNNEI. The CDR3 totals 13 residues. Trimming pared 7 bases from V and 6 bases from J, leaving 12 bases between. CDR3 amino acids: CASIPDGDEKLFF. As DNA, the CDR3 is TGTGCCAGCATCCCGGACGGGGATGAAAAACTGTTTTTT.